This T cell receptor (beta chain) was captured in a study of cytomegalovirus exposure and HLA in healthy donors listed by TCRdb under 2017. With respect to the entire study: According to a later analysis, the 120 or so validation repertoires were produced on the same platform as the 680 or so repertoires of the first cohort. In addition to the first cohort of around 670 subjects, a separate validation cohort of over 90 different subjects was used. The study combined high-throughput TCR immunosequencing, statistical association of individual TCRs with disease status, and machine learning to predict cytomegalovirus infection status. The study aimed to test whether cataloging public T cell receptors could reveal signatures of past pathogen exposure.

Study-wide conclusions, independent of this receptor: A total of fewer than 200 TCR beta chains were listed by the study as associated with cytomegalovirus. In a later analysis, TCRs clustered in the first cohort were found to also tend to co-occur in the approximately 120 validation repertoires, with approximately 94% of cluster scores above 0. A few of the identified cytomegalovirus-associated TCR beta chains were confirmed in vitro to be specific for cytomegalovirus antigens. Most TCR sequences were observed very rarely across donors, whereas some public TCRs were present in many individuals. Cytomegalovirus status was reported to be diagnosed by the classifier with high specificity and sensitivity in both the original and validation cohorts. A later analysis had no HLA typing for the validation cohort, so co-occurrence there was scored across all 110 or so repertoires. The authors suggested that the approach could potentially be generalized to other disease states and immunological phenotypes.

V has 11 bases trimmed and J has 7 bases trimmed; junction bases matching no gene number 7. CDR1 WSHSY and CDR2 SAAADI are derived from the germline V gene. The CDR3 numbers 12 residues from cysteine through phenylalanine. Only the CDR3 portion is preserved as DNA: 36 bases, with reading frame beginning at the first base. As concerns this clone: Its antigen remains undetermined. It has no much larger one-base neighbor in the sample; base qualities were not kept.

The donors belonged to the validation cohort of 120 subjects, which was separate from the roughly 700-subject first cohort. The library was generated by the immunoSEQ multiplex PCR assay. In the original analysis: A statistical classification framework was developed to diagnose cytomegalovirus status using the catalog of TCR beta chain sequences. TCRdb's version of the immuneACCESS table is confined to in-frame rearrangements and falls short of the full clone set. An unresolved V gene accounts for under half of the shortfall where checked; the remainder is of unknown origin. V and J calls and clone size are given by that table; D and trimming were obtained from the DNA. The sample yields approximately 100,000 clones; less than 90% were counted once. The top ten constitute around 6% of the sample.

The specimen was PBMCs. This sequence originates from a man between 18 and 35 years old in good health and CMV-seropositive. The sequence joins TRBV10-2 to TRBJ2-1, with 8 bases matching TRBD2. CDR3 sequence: CAGGLAGNEQFF. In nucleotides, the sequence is TGCGCCGGCGGACTAGCCGGGAATGAGCAGTTCTTC.